Each of the 13 T cell receptor beta chains below was sequenced from the same sample in a study of blood T cell repertoires in COVID-19. TCRdb's copy holds only in-frame clones and misses some; the assay was immunoSEQ multiplex PCR. The sample lists a few hundred thousand clones, about 87% occurring once. Sequencing was done on a sample of PBMCs or T cells enriched from blood (not recorded which). The receptors were gathered from a man aged 25-45 years who had recovered from COVID-19.

This clone appeared a single time. The genes are TRBV11-2 and TRBJ1-5; the D is unclear. The CDR3 totals 15 residues. V was pared by 0 bases and J by 5 bases, with 11 bases between. Germline V gene lookup returns CDR1 SGHAT and CDR2 FQNNGV. CDR3 DNA sequence: TGTGCCAGCAGCTTAGAATCGGGGAGCCATCAGCCCCAGCATTTT. This encodes CASSLESGSHQPQHF.

The V gene is TRBV9, the J gene TRBJ2-3, with TRBD2 as a possible D gene (5 bases). Germline CDR1 and CDR2: SGDLS and YYNGEE. The CDR3 is made up of 15 amino acids. Trimming left V 3 bases short and J 3 bases short, with 14 bases between. CDR3 loop: CASSEWGVTTDTQYF. For the CDR3, the DNA is TGTGCCAGCAGCGAGTGGGGAGTTACGACAGATACGCAGTATTTT.

The sample holds one count of this clone. The rearrangement joins TRBV30 to TRBJ1-5; 8 bases align to TRBD1. CDR3 size: 14 residues. In germline, CDR1 is GTSNPN, CDR2 SVGIG (reference sequence). Trimming at V came to 3 bases and at J to 7 bases, leaving 8 bases not matched to a gene. CDR3 residues: CAWSSGQGKQPQHF. In DNA, the CDR3 is TGTGCCTGGAGCAGCGGACAGGGAAAACAGCCCCAGCATTTT.

The chain is built from TRBV18 and TRBJ1-6, with 10 nucleotides matching TRBD1. Trimming removed 3 bases from V and 10 bases from J; junction bases left unmatched: 15. This CDR3 has 18 residues. CDR1 KGHSH and CDR2 LQKENI come from the germline V gene. The CDR3 here is CASSPTGGSYKVYSPLHF. The CDR3 nucleotides are TGTGCCAGCTCACCGACAGGGGGCTCTTATAAGGTATACTCACCCCTCCACTTT. The entire variable domain, with the rest obtained from reference TRBV18 and TRBJ1-6, is as follows: NAGVMQNPRHLVRRRGQEARLRCSPMKGHSHVYWYRQLPEEGLKFMVYLQKENIIDESGMPKERFSAEFPKEGPSILRIQQVVRGDSAAYFCASSPTGGSYKVYSPLHFGNGTRLTVT.

This clone was observed a single time. V is TRBV3-1 (or the pseudogene TRBV3-2) and J is TRBJ2-5, with 7 nucleotides matching TRBD2. The CDR3 is 16 amino acids. V gave up 0 bases and J gave up 2 bases; unmatched junction bases: 6. Germline V gene data show CDR1 as LGHDT and CDR2 as YNNKEL (reference sequence). This CDR3 reads CASSQEGTTLQETQYF. The DNA for the CDR3 is TGTGCCAGCAGCCAAGAGGGGACTACATTACAAGAGACCCAGTACTTC.

V usage is TRBV28 and J usage is TRBJ2-2; possibly TRBD1 for D (6 bases). V was pared by 5 bases and J by 4 bases, with 11 bases between. The CDR3 is 14 residues long. The germline gives CDR1 MDHEN, CDR2 SYDVKM. CDR3 residues: CASSKTGVTGELFF. The CDR3 nucleotides read TGTGCCAGCAGTAAGACAGGCGTCACCGGGGAGCTGTTTTTT.

This chain connects TRBV18 to TRBJ1-5; TRBD1 aligns across 9 bases. Germline CDR1 reads KGHSH; CDR2 reads LQKENI. J lost 4 bases, V lost 1 base, and 11 bases had no gene match. The CDR3 is 18 amino acids. The CDR3 nucleotides are TGTGCCAGCTCACCACTGCCGGGACAGGGCGCCCTAAATCAGCCCCAGCATTTT. Protein product: CASSPLPGQGALNQPQHF.

The V call is TRBV6-1, the J call TRBJ2-5; possibly TRBD1 for D (6 bases). In germline, CDR1 is MNHNS, CDR2 SASEGT. Trimming removed 0 bases from V and 1 base from J, with 9 bases in between. CDR3 length equals 15 residues. CDR3 DNA: TGTGCCAGCAGTGAAGCGCTGACAGGCCAAGAGACCCAGTACTTC. It is translated as CASSEALTGQETQYF.

The V and J genes are TRBV28 and TRBJ2-7, with 7 nucleotides matching TRBD2. This CDR3 spans 14 amino acids. Germline-derived CDR1 and CDR2 are MDHEN and SYDVKM. The V and J ends lost 3 bases and 3 bases, in that order; junction bases with no gene match: 5. CDR3: CASSFKGGNYEQYF. The CDR3 DNA reads TGTGCCAGCAGTTTCAAGGGAGGGAACTACGAGCAGTACTTC.

This clone was detected only once. The CDR3 region has the DNA TGTGCCAGCAGTGATAGGGCGGGCTCTGGGGCCAACGTCCTGACTTTC. Translating it yields CASSDRAGSGANVLTF. This sequence joins TRBV6-4 and TRBJ2-6; D may be TRBD2 (5 bases). Trimming took off 3 bases at V and 0 bases at J, with 9 bases between the two ends. CDR1 and CDR2 (germline): MRHNA, SNTAGT. CDR3 length: 16 amino acids.

The genes are TRBV27 and TRBJ1-1, with D perhaps TRBD1 (5 bases). Trimming shortened V by 3 bases and J by 1 base, and 9 bases separated the two germline ends. The CDR3 has 14 residues. Germline values: CDR1 MNHEY, CDR2 SMNVEV (reference sequence). The CDR3 here is CASSFRQTNTEAFF. DNA for the CDR3: TGTGCCAGCAGTTTTAGACAGACGAACACTGAAGCTTTCTTT.

This clone was observed once. The chain employs TRBV7-9 and TRBJ1-6; D gene ambiguous. Trimming took 3 bases from V and 8 from J, leaving 11 bases between them. The germline V gene encodes CDR1 SEHNR and CDR2 FQNEAQ (reference sequence). CDR3 size: 14 residues. CDR3 sequence reads: CASSFLAVYSPLHF. CDR3 DNA: TGTGCCAGCAGCTTCTTGGCAGTGTATTCACCCCTCCACTTT.

This chain links TRBV5-1 with TRBJ2-5; D gene unclear. V was cut by 2 bases and J by 2 bases, with 4 bases left in between. Germline V gene sequence: CDR1 SGHRS, CDR2 YFSETQ. There are 12 residues in the CDR3. CDR3 sequence (DNA): TGCGCCAGCAGCTTTCATCAAGAGACCCAGTACTTC. Translation gives CASSFHQETQYF.